This passage covers 32 T cell receptor beta chains from one sample sequenced in a study of cytomegalovirus exposure and HLA in healthy donors (TCRdb year 2017). The library was built by means of the immunoSEQ multiplex PCR assay. For the multiplex PCR, a mixture combining 60 forward primers for TCR Vbeta segments and 13 reverse primers for TCR Jbeta segments was used. As stored in TCRdb, this immuneACCESS dataset retains in-frame rearrangements with V and J assigned. A fraction of the clones does not appear; measured against another copy, unresolved V genes explain less than half of the discrepancy, and the remainder lacks a known reason. The sample table lists a few hundred thousand clones, approximately 82% of them with a count of one. 0.58% of the sample goes to the ten largest clones. Source material: PBMCs. These receptors were taken from a woman aged 35 to 49 in good health and CMV-seronegative.

V usage is TRBV6-4 and J usage is TRBJ1-5; D perhaps matches TRBD1 (5 bases). CDR1 and CDR2 from the germline V gene are MRHNA and SNTAGT. This CDR3 has 13 amino acids. Trimming took off 3 bases at V and 9 bases at J, with 12 bases between the two ends. CDR3 region: CASSERREGPQHF. As DNA, the CDR3 is TGTGCCAGCAGTGAACGCAGGGAGGGGCCCCAGCATTTT.

The chain is built from TRBV2 and TRBJ2-2; 7 nucleotides match TRBD2. The CDR3 contains 12 residues. Germline values: CDR1 SNHLY, CDR2 FYNNEI. V shed 8 bases and J 3 bases; nucleotides not matched to a gene: 0. CDR3 DNA: TGTGCCAGCGGGGGGGACACCGGGGAGCTGTTTTTT. Translation gives CASGGDTGELFF.

This chain connects TRBV28 to TRBJ2-2; D is perhaps TRBD1 (6 bases). The CDR3 contains 14 residues. Germline CDR1 is MDHEN and CDR2 is SYDVKM. Trimming stripped 2 bases from V and 5 bases from J, with 9 bases between. The CDR3, as DNA: TGTGCCAGCAGTTTACGGGACATGACCGGGGAGCTGTTTTTT. Amino acids: CASSLRDMTGELFF.

This clone was recorded only once. The rearrangement links TRBV6-1 to TRBJ2-2, with 8 nucleotides matching TRBD2. CDR1 MNHNS and CDR2 SASEGT come from the germline V gene. This CDR3 has 15 residues. With V trimmed by 10 bases and J by 4 bases, 11 bases remained unmatched. DNA for the CDR3: TGTGCCACCACGGTGGTAGCGGGATTCACCGGGGAGCTGTTTTTT. Translating it yields CATTVVAGFTGELFF.

The CDR3 sequence is CASSFRDRNQPQHF. Here the CDR3 DNA reads TGTGCCAGCAGCTTCCGGGACAGGAATCAGCCCCAGCATTTT. The rearrangement uses TRBV7-2 and TRBJ1-5; TRBD1 matches at 8 bases. The CDR3 contains 14 residues. Unmatched junction bases numbered 2, after V lost 3 bases and J lost 4 bases. Germline CDR1 and CDR2: SGHTA and FQGNSA.

The chain combines TRBV5-1 with TRBJ2-7; 10 bases map to TRBD1. The trim removed 4 bases at V and 4 bases at J, leaving 8 bases unmatched. The germline V gene encodes CDR1 SGHRS and CDR2 YFSETQ. The CDR3 contains 15 residues. The CDR3 nucleotides are TGCGCCAGCAGCCCCCGGGACAGGGGATTGTACGAGCAGTACTTC. Translated, it gives CASSPRDRGLYEQYF.

The chain employs TRBV30 and TRBJ2-1; 7 bases are a match to TRBD2. This CDR3 comprises 14 residues. Germline lookup yields CDR1 GTSNPN and CDR2 SVGIG (reference sequence). The trim removed 4 bases at V and 2 bases at J, leaving 5 bases unmatched. The CDR3 here is CAWMRGTPYNEQFF. In DNA, the CDR3 is TGTGCCTGGATGCGGGGGACCCCCTACAATGAGCAGTTCTTC. The entire variable domain, with the rest obtained from reference TRBV30 and TRBJ2-1, is as follows: SQTIHQWPATLVQPVGSPLSLECTVEGTSNPNLYWYRQAAGRGLQLLFYSVGIGQISSEVPQNLSASRPQDRQFILSSKKLLLSDSGFYLCAWMRGTPYNEQFFGPGTRLTVL.

This clone was detected once. The chain has TRBV29-1 and TRBJ2-1, with 9 bases aligning to TRBD2. This CDR3 contains 14 residues. Germline CDR1 is SQVTM and CDR2 is ANQGSEA. The J segment lost 4 bases and the V segment lost 8 bases, leaving 9 bases of the junction unmatched. CDR3 coding DNA: TGCAGCTTTTGTCCGACTAGCGGATACAATGAGCAGTTCTTC. It specifies CSFCPTSGYNEQFF.

The table lists this clone with a count of one. Written as DNA, the CDR3 is TGTGCCAGTAGTGCACAGGGGAGAAACACCATATATTTT. Amino acid sequence: CASSAQGRNTIYF. This rearrangement joins TRBV19 to TRBJ1-3; 7 bases align to TRBD1. Losses at the gene ends were 5 bases for V and 5 bases for J; bases not matched to a gene: 3. CDR1 and CDR2 from the germline V gene are LNHDA and SQIVND (reference sequence). The CDR3 has 13 residues.

The chain has TRBV6-5 and TRBJ1-1; no definite D call. The V end was cut by 5 bases, the J end by 6 bases, with 19 bases between. The CDR3 runs 15 residues. CDR1 MNHEY and CDR2 SVGAGI come from the germline V gene. CDR3 DNA: TGTGCCAGCAGTAAAAACCCCTTGGGAGGCTCTGAAGCTTTCTTT. Translated: CASSKNPLGGSEAFF.

The gene calls are TRBV19 and TRBJ1-1; 8 bases are shared with TRBD1. In germline, CDR1 is LNHDA, CDR2 SQIVND (reference sequence). The length of the CDR3 is 15 residues. J lost 5 bases, V lost 6 bases, and 11 bases had no gene match. Written as DNA, the CDR3 is TGTGCCAGTAGGACAGGGGACAGCCGGAAAACTGAAGCTTTCTTT. It yields the protein CASRTGDSRKTEAFF.

This chain links TRBV4-1 with TRBJ2-5; D might be TRBD2 (6 bases). Germline V lookup: CDR1 MGHRA, CDR2 YSYEKL. The CDR3 contains 15 residues. The germline V and J ends were trimmed by 3 bases and 4 bases, with 15 bases remaining between them. CDR3 residues: CASSQELASIETQYF. The CDR3 nucleotides read TGCGCCAGCAGCCAGGAGCTAGCGAGTATAGAGACCCAGTACTTC.

The CDR3, as DNA: TGTGCCAGCAGCAACCTGGACAGGGCGGTCACCTACGAGCAGTACTTC. Its translation is CASSNLDRAVTYEQYF. This chain links TRBV21-1 with TRBJ2-7; TRBD1, the D gene given by the table, was not confirmed from the DNA. TRBV21-1 is listed as a pseudogene. CDR3 length: 16 residues.

Remarks on this clone: The junction departs from the called germline gene at one end, perhaps through a read error. The V call is TRBV5-6, the J call TRBJ1-6; no firm D call. The V gene's germline CDR1 is SGHDT and CDR2 YYEEEE. The CDR3 contains 13 residues. CDR3 amino acids: CASRSSYNSPLHF. The CDR3 nucleotides are TGTGCGAGCAGGAGCTCCTATAATTCACCCCTCCACTTT. The variable domain in full, completed from reference TRBV5-6 and TRBJ1-6, reads DAGVTQSPTHLIKTRGQQVTLRCSPKSGHDTVSWYQQALGQGPQFIFQYYEEEERQRGNFPDRFSGHQFPNYSSELNVNALLLGDSALYLCASRSSYNSPLHFGNGTRLTVT.

The V and J genes are TRBV19 and TRBJ2-3, with D possibly matching TRBD1 (5 bases). Trimming pared 2 bases from V and 2 bases from J, leaving 20 bases between. The CDR3 is 18 residues long. The V gene's germline CDR1 is LNHDA and CDR2 SQIVND (reference sequence). CDR3 DNA sequence: TGTGCCAGTAGTATAAGGTGGTTTGGGCAGGGCAACACAGATACGCAGTATTTT. This translates into CASSIRWFGQGNTDTQYF.

The V gene is TRBV5-1, the J gene TRBJ1-1, with a possible D match to TRBD1 (5 bases). The germline V gene encodes CDR1 SGHRS and CDR2 YFSETQ. The CDR3 spans 15 residues. Trimming took off 4 bases at V and 11 bases at J, with 24 bases between the two ends. CDR3 in DNA: TGCGCCAGCAGCCCGATAGGGACTGGGGACCTGATTGCTTTCTTT. This gives the protein CASSPIGTGDLIAFF.

The chain combines TRBV5-1 with TRBJ1-4; a possible D gene is TRBD1 (6 bases). Germline CDR1 SGHRS, CDR2 YFSETQ. V was pared by 5 bases and J by 6 bases, with 14 bases between. The CDR3 is 14 amino acids. This CDR3 reads CASRPGGADEKLFF. The DNA of the CDR3 is TGCGCCAGCAGACCGGGGGGCGCGGATGAAAAACTGTTTTTT.

This chain uses TRBV5-6 with TRBJ2-3; a possible D gene is TRBD2 (6 bases). This CDR3 spans 14 amino acids. CDR1 SGHDT and CDR2 YYEEEE come from the germline V gene. Trimming removed 0 bases from V and 5 bases from J, with 10 bases in between. CDR3 DNA sequence: TGTGCCAGCAGCTTGGGGGGGGTAATAGATACGCAGTATTTT. Amino acids: CASSLGGVIDTQYF.

To note about this clone: This CDR3 is also generated by other DNA sequences in the sample. The J gene is TRBJ2-7, the V gene TRBV27; 10 positions agree with TRBD1. The CDR3 totals 14 residues. Losses at the gene ends were 2 bases for V and 2 bases for J; bases not matched to a gene: 0. The germline gives CDR1 MNHEY, CDR2 SMNVEV (reference sequence). This CDR3 is CASSLGTGAYEQYF. DNA for the CDR3: TGTGCCAGCAGTTTAGGGACAGGGGCCTACGAGCAGTACTTC.

This rearrangement joins TRBV23-1 to TRBJ1-2; unclear D gene. TRBV23-1 is designated an ORF whose function remains uncertain. With 4 bases removed from V and 8 bases from J, the gap between germline ends came to 11 bases. This CDR3 contains 12 residues. CDR3 protein: CASSLRVGGYTF. The DNA of the CDR3 is TGCGCCAGCAGTCTGAGGGTGGGGGGCTACACCTTC.

The rearrangement uses TRBV6-1 and TRBJ2-7; D perhaps matches TRBD1 (6 bases). CDR3 length equals 14 residues. Trimming took off 0 bases at V and 3 bases at J, with 9 bases between the two ends. From germline, CDR1 is MNHNS and CDR2 SASEGT. The CDR3 region is CASSEAGDIYEQYF. CDR3 nucleotides: TGTGCCAGCAGTGAAGCAGGGGACATCTACGAGCAGTACTTC.

This clone was seen a few times. The chain uses TRBV7-9 and TRBJ1-5; D is possibly TRBD1 (6 bases). CDR1 SEHNR and CDR2 FQNEAQ come from the germline V gene (reference sequence). The CDR3 runs 15 residues. Trimming cost V 0 bases and J 4 bases, with 10 bases left between them. CDR3 coding DNA: TGTGCCAGCAGCTTAGCGGGGGCAGGAAATCAGCCCCAGCATTTT. Translated: CASSLAGAGNQPQHF.

The chain uses TRBV18 and TRBJ1-1, with no clear D. The V gene lost 6 bases and the J gene lost 6 bases, with 8 bases spanning the gap. This CDR3 is 11 amino acids long. Per germline, CDR1 KGHSH and CDR2 LQKENI. The DNA of the CDR3 is TGTGCCAGCTCCCCTTCGTCTGAAGCTTTCTTT. Translated: CASSPSSEAFF.

V is TRBV6-6 and J is TRBJ2-5; tentative D call: TRBD1 (5 bases). The last part of the DNA fits TRBJ2-7 better; the J call may be wrong. This CDR3 contains 14 residues. Germline CDR1 MNHNY, CDR2 SVGAGI (reference sequence). The CDR3 DNA is TGTGCCACGACCCGAGACAGCCTCTTCTACGAGCAGTACTTC. Its translation is CATTRDSLFYEQYF.

The chain recombines TRBV5-1 with TRBJ1-6; no definite D call. Trimming removed 10 bases at V and 10 bases at J, with 18 bases between. Germline V gene sequence: CDR1 SGHRS, CDR2 YFSETQ. CDR3 size: 13 residues. Here the CDR3 reads CASQYEAGSPLHF. The DNA for the CDR3 is TGCGCCTCCCAGTACGAGGCGGGCTCACCCCTCCACTTT.

CDR3 in amino acids: CASSVGGDTQYF. CDR3 in DNA: TGTGCCAGCAGTGTCGGAGGTGATACGCAGTATTTT. This chain uses TRBV27 with TRBJ2-3, with D possibly being TRBD2 (5 bases). V was shortened by 5 bases and J by 6 bases, with 9 bases between the two germline ends. Germline CDR1 is MNHEY and CDR2 is SMNVEV (reference sequence). The CDR3 spans 12 residues.

The chain joins TRBV30 to TRBJ1-6, with 8 bases that match TRBD1. This CDR3 region has 14 residues. V lost 8 bases and J lost 9; bases outside the gene matches: 12. Germline loops: CDR1 GTSNPN, CDR2 SVGIG (reference sequence). This CDR3 is CAGKKTGEGSPLHF. Here the CDR3 DNA reads TGTGCCGGGAAAAAGACAGGGGAGGGTTCACCCCTCCACTTT. The full variable domain, in which reference TRBV30 and TRBJ1-6 provide the parts outside the CDR3, is SQTIHQWPATLVQPVGSPLSLECTVEGTSNPNLYWYRQAAGRGLQLLFYSVGIGQISSEVPQNLSASRPQDRQFILSSKKLLLSDSGFYLCAGKKTGEGSPLHFGNGTRLTVT.

The chain couples TRBV5-1 to TRBJ2-7, with D tentatively TRBD1 (6 bases). The CDR3 is 14 amino acids. Germline CDR1 and CDR2: SGHRS and YFSETQ. V was cut by 1 base and J by 3 bases, with 11 bases left in between. CDR3 DNA sequence: TGCGCCAGCAGCTTGAGGGACACCAACTACGAGCAGTACTTC. Its translation: CASSLRDTNYEQYF.

The sample holds one count of this clone. The chain employs TRBV6-6 and TRBJ1-1; 7 nucleotides line up with TRBD1. The CDR3 has 14 residues. The germline gives CDR1 MNHNY, CDR2 SVGAGI (reference sequence). J was trimmed by 6 bases and V by 6 bases; bases with no gene match: 10. As DNA, the CDR3 is TGTGCCAGCAGCTCCCTTACGACAGGGCCTGAAGCTTTCTTT. As protein: CASSSLTTGPEAFF.

This rearrangement joins TRBV19 to TRBJ1-2; no definite D call. CDR1 LNHDA and CDR2 SQIVND come from the germline V gene (reference sequence). The CDR3 is made up of 15 amino acids. V gave up 6 bases and J gave up 8 bases, with 22 bases separating them. For the CDR3, the DNA is TGTGCCAGTAGGCGTATCGGGGAATCCGCGAGAGGCTACACCTTC. Translating gives CASRRIGESARGYTF. The variable domain in full, with the rest retrieved from reference TRBV19 and TRBJ1-2, is DGGITQSPKYLFRKEGQNVTLSCEQNLNHDAMYWYRQDPGQGLRLIYYSQIVNDFQKGDIAEGYSVSREKKESFPLTVTSAQKNPTAFYLCASRRIGESARGYTFGSGTRLTVV.

The chain has TRBV5-6 and TRBJ1-4; possibly TRBD1 for D (5 bases). The germline V gene has CDR1 SGHDT and CDR2 YYEEEE. The CDR3 consists of 14 residues. V lost 1 base and J 8 bases, leaving 12 bases between the germline ends. CDR3 in amino acids: CASSLSTVGEKLFF. The CDR3 nucleotides read TGTGCCAGCAGCTTGTCGACAGTCGGGGAAAAACTGTTTTTT.

The rearrangement joins TRBV7-3 to TRBJ2-5; the match to TRBD2 covers 9 bases. This CDR3 is 15 amino acids long. Germline V gives CDR1 SGHTA, CDR2 FQGTGA. Unmatched junction bases numbered 6, after V lost 5 bases and J lost 2 bases. For the CDR3, the DNA is TGTGCCAGCAGCCCCGGCGGGGGGGCTCAAGAGACCCAGTACTTC. Translation gives CASSPGGGAQETQYF.